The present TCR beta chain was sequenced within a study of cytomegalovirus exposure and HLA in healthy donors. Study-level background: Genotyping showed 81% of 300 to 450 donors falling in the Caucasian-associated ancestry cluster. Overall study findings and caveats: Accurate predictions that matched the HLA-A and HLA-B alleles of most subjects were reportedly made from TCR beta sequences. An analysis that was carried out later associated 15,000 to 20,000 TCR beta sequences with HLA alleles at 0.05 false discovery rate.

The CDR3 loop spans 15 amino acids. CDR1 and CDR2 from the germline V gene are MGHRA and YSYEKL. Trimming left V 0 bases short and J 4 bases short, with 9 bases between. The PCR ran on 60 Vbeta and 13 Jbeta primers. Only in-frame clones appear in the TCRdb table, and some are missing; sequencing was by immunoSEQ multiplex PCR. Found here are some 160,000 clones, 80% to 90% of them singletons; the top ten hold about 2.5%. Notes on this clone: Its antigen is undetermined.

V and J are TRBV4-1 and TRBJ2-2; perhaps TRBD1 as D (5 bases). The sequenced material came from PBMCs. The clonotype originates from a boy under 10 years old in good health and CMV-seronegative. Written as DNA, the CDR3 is TGCGCCAGCAGCCAAGATGGGGCCCTCACCGGGGAGCTGTTTTTT. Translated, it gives CASSQDGALTGELFF.